Shown below are 4 T cell receptor beta chains from a single sample sequenced in a study of prognosis after radiotherapy for stage I lung cancer (dated by TCRdb to the early 2020s). The sequencing machine was an Illumina HiSeq 3000. The TCR beta CDR3 region was amplified from genomic DNA by two rounds of multiplex PCR. In the first round of PCR, primers specific to each TRBV and TRBJ gene were used, and the primer sequences are filed in Chinese patent CN105087789A. Using fastp trimming at Q25 and MiXCR clonotype assembly, TCRdb reanalyzed the public sequencing data and kept in-frame beta chains. Entries are consolidated by CDR3 protein sequence, retaining the most common genes and DNA. This sample gives more than 20,000 distinct CDR3 sequences in total; around 46% of them show up just once. 30% to 35% of the sample lies in the top ten. Material: PBMCs, obtained before or after stereotactic body radiation therapy (not recorded which). These receptor sequences come from a donor aged 50 or older with non-small cell lung cancer.

There are a few counts of this clonotype. The CDR3 nucleotides are TGTGCCAGCAGTGTTTCCGGGAGCTACGAGCAGTACTTC. It yields the protein CASSVSGSYEQYF. This chain connects TRBV6-1 to TRBJ2-7, with D possibly TRBD2 on 6 matching bases. V lost 4 bases and J 3 bases, leaving 10 bases between the germline ends. The CDR3 runs 13 residues. The germline V gene has CDR1 MNHNS and CDR2 SASEGT.

J is TRBJ2-1 and V is TRBV12-5; 8 nucleotides match TRBD2. V lost 2 bases and J lost 4; bases outside the gene matches: 10. This CDR3 region has 17 residues. Germline loops: CDR1 LGHNT, CDR2 FRNRAP. This CDR3 is CASGLQPTSVIYNEQFF. The CDR3 coding sequence is TGTGCTAGTGGTTTGCAACCGACTAGCGTGATTTACAATGAGCAGTTCTTC.

The chain combines TRBV19 with TRBJ2-2; D is perhaps TRBD2 (6 bases). Trimming took off 0 bases at V and 5 bases at J, with 10 bases between the two ends. The CDR3 runs 15 residues. CDR1 and CDR2 (germline): LNHDA, SQIVND (reference sequence). The CDR3 loop is CASSIELAGTGELFF. Written as DNA, the CDR3 is TGTGCCAGTAGTATAGAACTAGCAGGAACCGGGGAGCTGTTTTTT. The full variable domain, completed using reference TRBV19 and TRBJ2-2, is DGGITQSPKYLFRKEGQNVTLSCEQNLNHDAMYWYRQDPGQGLRLIYYSQIVNDFQKGDIAEGYSVSREKKESFPLTVTSAQKNPTAFYLCASSIELAGTGELFFGEGSRLTVL.

As regards this clonotype: A far larger clone differs by one base, so this is likely a read error. The V gene is TRBV6-8, the J gene TRBJ2-7; D gene uncertain. The V gene's germline CDR1 is MNHGY and CDR2 SAAAGT. The CDR3 extends over 12 amino acids. The DNA of the CDR3 is TGTTCCAGCAGCCGGACGCCCTACGAGCAGTACTTC. Protein sequence: CSSSRTPYEQYF.